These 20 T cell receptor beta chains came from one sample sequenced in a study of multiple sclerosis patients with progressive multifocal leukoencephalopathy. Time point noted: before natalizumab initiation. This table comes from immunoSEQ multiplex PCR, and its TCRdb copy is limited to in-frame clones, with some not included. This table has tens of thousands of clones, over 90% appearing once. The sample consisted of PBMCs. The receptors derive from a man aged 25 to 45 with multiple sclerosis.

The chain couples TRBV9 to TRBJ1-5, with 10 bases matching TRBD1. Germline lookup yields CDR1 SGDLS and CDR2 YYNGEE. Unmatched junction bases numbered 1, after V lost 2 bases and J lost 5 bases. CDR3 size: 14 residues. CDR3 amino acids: CASSVGTGDQPQHF. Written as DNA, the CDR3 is TGTGCCAGCAGCGTCGGGACAGGGGATCAGCCCCAGCATTTT.

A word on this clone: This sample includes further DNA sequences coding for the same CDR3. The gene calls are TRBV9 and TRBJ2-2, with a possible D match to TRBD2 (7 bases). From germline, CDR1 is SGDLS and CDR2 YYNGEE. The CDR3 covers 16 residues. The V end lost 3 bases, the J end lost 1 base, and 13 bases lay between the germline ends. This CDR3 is CASSEVGGLNTGELFF. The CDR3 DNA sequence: TGTGCCAGCAGCGAGGTCGGGGGGCTGAACACCGGGGAGCTGTTTTTT.

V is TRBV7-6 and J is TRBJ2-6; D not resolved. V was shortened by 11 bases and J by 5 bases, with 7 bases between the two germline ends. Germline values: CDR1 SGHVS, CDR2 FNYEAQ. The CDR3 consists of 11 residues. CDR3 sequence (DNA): TGTGCCTGCTTAAGGGCCAACGTCCTGACTTTC. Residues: CACLRANVLTF.

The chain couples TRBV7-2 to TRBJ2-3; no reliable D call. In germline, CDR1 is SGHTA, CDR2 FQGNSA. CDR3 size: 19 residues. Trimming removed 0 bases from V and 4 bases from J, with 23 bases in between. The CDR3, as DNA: TGTGCCAGCAGCTTAGCGCTAAGCCTCGGTCGGGCAAAGGCAGATACGCAGTATTTT. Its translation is CASSLALSLGRAKADTQYF.

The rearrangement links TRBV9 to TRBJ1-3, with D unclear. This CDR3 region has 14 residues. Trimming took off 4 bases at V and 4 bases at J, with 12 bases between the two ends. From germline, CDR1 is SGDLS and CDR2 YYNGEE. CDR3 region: CASSPTGRGNTIYF. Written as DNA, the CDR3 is TGTGCCAGCAGCCCCACCGGGCGGGGAAACACCATATATTTT.

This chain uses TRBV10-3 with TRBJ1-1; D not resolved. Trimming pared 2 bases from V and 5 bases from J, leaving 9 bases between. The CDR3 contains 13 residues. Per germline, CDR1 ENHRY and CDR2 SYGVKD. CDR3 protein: CAISETGATEAFF. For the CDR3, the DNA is TGTGCCATCAGTGAGACTGGAGCTACTGAAGCTTTCTTT.

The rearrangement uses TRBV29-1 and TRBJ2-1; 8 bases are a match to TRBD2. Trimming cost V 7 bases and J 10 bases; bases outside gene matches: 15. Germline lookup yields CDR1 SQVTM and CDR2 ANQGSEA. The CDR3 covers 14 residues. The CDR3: CSALGREGHGEQFF. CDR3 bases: TGCAGCGCATTGGGCCGGGAGGGCCACGGAGAGCAGTTCTTC.

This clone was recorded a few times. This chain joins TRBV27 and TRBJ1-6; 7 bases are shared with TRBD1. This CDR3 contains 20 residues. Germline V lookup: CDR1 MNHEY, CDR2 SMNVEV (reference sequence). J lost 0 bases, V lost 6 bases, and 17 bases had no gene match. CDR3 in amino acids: CASSGRQGTRRSSYNSPLHF. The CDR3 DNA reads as TGTGCCAGCAGCGGTAGACAGGGAACCAGGAGGAGCTCCTATAATTCACCCCTCCACTTT.

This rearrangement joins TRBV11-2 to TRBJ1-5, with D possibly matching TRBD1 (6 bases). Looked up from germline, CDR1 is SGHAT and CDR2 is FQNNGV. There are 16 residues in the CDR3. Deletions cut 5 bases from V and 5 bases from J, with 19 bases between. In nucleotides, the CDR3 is TGTGCCAGCAGCCCCCTTAAGGGGGGCGCGGATCAGCCCCAGCATTTT. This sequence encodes CASSPLKGGADQPQHF.

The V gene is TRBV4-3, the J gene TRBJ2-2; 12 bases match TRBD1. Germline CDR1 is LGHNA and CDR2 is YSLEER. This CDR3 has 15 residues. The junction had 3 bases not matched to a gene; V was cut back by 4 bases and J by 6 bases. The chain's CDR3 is CASSPRDRGPGELFF. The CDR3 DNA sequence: TGCGCCAGCAGCCCCCGGGACAGGGGGCCCGGGGAGCTGTTTTTT.

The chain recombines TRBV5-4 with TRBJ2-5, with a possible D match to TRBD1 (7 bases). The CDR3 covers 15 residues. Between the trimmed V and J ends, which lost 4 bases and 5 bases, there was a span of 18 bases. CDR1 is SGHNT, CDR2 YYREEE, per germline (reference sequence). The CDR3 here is CASSGITGAGETQYF. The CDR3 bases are TGTGCCAGCAGCGGAATTACAGGGGCGGGGGAGACCCAGTACTTC.

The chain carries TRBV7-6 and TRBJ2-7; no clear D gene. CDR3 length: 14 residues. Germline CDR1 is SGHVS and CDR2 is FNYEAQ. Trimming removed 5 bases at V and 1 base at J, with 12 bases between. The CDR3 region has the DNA TGTGCCAGCAGCCTGGGCGAGAGATCCTACGAGCAGTACTTC. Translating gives CASSLGERSYEQYF. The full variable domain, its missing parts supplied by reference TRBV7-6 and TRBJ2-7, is GAGVSQSPRYKVTKRGQDVALRCDPISGHVSLYWYRQALGQGPEFLTYFNYEAQQDKSGLPNDRFSAERPEGSISTLTIQRTEQRDSAMYRCASSLGERSYEQYFGPGTRLTVT.

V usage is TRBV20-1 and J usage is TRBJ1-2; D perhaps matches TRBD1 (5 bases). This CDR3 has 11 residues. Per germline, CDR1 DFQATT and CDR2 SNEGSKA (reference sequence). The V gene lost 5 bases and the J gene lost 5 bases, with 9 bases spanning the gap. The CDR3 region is CSAPDSYGYTF. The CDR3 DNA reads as TGCAGTGCTCCCGACAGTTATGGCTACACCTTC.

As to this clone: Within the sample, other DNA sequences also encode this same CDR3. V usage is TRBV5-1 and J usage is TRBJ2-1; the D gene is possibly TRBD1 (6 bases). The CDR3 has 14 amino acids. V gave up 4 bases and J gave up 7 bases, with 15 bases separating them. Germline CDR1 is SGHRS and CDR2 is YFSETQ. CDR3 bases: TGCGCCAGCAGCCTTCTGGGGGCTGGTAATGAGCAGTTCTTC. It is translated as CASSLLGAGNEQFF. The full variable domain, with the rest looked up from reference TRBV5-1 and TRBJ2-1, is KAGVTQTPRYLIKTRGQQVTLSCSPISGHRSVSWYQQTPGQGLQFLFEYFSETQRNKGNFPGRFSGRQFSNSRSEMNVSTLELGDSALYLCASSLLGAGNEQFFGPGTRLTVL.

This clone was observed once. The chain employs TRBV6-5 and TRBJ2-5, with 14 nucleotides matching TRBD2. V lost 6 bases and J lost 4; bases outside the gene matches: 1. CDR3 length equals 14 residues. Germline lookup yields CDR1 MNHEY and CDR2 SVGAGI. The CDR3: CASRGLAGGETQYF. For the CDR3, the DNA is TGTGCCAGCAGAGGACTAGCGGGAGGAGAGACCCAGTACTTC.

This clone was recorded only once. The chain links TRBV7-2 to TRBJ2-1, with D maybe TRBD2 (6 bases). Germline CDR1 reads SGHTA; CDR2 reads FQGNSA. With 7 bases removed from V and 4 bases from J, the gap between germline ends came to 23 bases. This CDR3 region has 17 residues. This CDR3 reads CASTLFEGLPSYNEQFF. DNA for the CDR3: TGTGCCAGCACCCTCTTCGAGGGACTGCCCTCGTACAATGAGCAGTTCTTC.

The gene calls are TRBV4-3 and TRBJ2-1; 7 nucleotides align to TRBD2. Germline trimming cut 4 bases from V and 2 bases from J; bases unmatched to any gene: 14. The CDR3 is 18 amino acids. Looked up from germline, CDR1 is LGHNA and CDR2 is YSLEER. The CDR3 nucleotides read TGCGCCAGCAGCCGCCTAGCCCGCGGGGGATTCCCCTACAATGAGCAGTTCTTC. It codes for CASSRLARGGFPYNEQFF.

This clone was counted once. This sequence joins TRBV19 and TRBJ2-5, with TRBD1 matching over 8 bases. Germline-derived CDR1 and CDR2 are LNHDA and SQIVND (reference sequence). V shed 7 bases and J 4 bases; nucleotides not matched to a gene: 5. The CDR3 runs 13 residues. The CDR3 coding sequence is TGTGCCAGTAACTCAGGGGGCACAGAGACCCAGTACTTC. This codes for CASNSGGTETQYF.

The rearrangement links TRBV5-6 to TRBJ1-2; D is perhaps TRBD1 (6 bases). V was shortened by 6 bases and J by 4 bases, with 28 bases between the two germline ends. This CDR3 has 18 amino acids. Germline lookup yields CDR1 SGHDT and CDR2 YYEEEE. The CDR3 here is CASTLWALGAPGGYGYTF. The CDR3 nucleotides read TGTGCCAGCACCCTGTGGGCCCTGGGGGCTCCCGGTGGCTATGGCTACACCTTC. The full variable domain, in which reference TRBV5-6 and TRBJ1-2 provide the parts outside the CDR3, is DAGVTQSPTHLIKTRGQQVTLRCSPKSGHDTVSWYQQALGQGPQFIFQYYEEEERQRGNFPDRFSGHQFPNYSSELNVNALLLGDSALYLCASTLWALGAPGGYGYTFGSGTRLTVV.

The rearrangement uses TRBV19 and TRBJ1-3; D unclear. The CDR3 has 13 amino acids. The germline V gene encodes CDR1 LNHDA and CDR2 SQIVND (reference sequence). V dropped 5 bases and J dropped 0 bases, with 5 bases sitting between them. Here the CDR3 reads CASSLSSGNTIYF. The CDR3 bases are TGTGCCAGTAGTCTCAGCTCTGGAAACACCATATATTTT.